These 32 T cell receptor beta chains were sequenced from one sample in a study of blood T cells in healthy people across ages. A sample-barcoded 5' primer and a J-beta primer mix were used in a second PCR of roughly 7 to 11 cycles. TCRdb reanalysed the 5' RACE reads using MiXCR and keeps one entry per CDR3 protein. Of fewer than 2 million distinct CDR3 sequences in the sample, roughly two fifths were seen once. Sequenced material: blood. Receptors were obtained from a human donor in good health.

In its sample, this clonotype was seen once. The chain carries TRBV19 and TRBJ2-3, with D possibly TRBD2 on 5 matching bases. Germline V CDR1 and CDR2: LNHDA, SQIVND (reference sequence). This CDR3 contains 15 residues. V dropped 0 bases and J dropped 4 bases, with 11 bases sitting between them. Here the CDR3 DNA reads TGTGCCAGTAGTATAGACGGCGGAGGCGCAGATACGCAGTATTTT. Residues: CASSIDGGGADTQYF.

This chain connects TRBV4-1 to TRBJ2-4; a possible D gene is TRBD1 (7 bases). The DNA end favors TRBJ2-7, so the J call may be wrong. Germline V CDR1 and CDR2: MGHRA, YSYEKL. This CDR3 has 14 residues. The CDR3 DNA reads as TGCGCCAGCAGCTACCGACAGGGAGGCGACGAGCAGTACTTC. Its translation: CASSYRQGGDEQYF.

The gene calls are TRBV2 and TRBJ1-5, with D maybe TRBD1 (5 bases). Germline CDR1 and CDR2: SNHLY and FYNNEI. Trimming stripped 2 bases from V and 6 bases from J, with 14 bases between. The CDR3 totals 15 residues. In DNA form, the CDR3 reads TGTGCCAGCAGTGAACAGGGTTTTTATAGTCAGCCCCAGCATTTT. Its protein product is CASSEQGFYSQPQHF.

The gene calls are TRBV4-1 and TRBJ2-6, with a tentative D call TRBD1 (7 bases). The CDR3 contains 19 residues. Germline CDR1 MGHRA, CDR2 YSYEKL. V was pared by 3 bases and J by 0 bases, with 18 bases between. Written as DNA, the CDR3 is TGCGCCAGCAGCCAGGGCAGGGGGGCTCCCCTCTCTGGGGCCAACGTCCTGACTTTC. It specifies CASSQGRGAPLSGANVLTF.

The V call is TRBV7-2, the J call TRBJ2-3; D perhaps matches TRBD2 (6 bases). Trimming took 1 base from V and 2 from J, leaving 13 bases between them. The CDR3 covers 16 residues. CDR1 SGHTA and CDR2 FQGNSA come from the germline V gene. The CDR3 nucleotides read TGTGCCAGCAGCTTAGGGGGGAGGACCTACACAGATACGCAGTATTTT. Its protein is CASSLGGRTYTDTQYF.

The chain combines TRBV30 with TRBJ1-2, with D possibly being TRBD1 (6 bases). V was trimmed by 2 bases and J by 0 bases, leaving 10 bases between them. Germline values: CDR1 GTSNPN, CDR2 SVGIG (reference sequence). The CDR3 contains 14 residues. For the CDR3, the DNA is TGTGCCTGGAGTCACCCAGGGGCTAACTATGGCTACACCTTC. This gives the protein CAWSHPGANYGYTF.

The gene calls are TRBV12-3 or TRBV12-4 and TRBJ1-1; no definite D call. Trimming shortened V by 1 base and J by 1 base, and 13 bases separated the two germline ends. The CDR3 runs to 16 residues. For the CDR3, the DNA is TGTGCCAGCAGTTTAGTGGGTGAGATGGGGAACACTGAAGCTTTCTTT. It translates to CASSLVGEMGNTEAFF.

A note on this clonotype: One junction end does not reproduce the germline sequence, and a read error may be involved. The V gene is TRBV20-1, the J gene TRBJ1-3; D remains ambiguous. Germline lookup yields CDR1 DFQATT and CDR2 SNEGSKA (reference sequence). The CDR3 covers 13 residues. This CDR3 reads CSARPNSGNTVYF. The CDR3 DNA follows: TGCAGTGCGCGGCCGAACTCTGGAAACACCGTATATTTT.

The CDR3 sequence is CASSQVWEAGPSETQYF. In nucleotides, the CDR3 is TGCGCCAGCAGCCAAGTGTGGGAAGCGGGGCCCAGTGAGACCCAGTACTTC. The V and J genes are TRBV4-3 and TRBJ2-5, with TRBD2 matching 7 bases. V lost 1 base, J lost 5 bases, and 13 bases stayed unmatched. This CDR3 region has 17 residues. Germline CDR1 and CDR2: LGHNA and YSLEER.

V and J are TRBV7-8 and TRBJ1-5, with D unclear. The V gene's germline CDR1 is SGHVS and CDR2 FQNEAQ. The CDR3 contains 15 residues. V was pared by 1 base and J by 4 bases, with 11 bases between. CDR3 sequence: CASSLGPGVNQPQHF. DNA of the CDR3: TGTGCCAGCAGCTTAGGGCCGGGAGTTAATCAGCCCCAGCATTTT.

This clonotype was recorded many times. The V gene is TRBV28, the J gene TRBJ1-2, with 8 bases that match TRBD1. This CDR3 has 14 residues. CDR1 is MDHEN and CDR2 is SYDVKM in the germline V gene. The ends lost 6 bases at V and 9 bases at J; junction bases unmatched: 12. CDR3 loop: CASRIGQGLDRYTF. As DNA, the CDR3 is TGTGCCAGCAGGATCGGACAGGGTTTGGATCGCTACACCTTC.

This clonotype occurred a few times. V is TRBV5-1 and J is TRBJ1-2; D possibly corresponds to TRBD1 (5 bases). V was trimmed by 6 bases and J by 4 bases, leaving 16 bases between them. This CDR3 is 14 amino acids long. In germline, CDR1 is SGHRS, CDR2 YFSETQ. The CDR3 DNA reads TGCGCCAGCACCCCCTTCGGGGGGACCTATGGCTACACCTTC. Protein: CASTPFGGTYGYTF.

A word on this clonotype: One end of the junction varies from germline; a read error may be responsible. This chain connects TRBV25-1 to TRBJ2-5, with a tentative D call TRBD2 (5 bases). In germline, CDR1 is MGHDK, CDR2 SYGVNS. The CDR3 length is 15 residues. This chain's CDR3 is CASSEYTGILETQYF. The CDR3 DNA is TGTGCCAGCAGTGAATATACGGGGATTCTAGAGACACAGTACTTC.

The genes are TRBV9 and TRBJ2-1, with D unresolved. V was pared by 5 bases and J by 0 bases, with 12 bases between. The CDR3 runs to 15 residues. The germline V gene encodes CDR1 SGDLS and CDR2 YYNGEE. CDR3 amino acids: CASRDDKNSYNEQFF. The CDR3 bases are TGTGCCAGCAGAGACGACAAGAACTCCTACAATGAGCAGTTCTTC. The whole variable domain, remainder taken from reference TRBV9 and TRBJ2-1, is DSGVTQTPKHLITATGQRVTLRCSPRSGDLSVYWYQQSLDQGLQFLIQYYNGEERAKGNILERFSAQQFPDLHSELNLSSLELGDSALYFCASRDDKNSYNEQFFGPGTRLTVL.

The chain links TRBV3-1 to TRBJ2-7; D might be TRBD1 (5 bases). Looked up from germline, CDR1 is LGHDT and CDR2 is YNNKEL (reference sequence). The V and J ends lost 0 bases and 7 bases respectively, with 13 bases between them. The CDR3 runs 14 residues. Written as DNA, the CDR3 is TGTGCCAGCAGCCAAGAGGGGCTCGCCGGGGAGCAGTACTTC. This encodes CASSQEGLAGEQYF.

CDR3 sequence: CASSLFGVSETQYF. CDR3 nucleotides: TGTGCCAGCAGTTTATTTGGGGTCTCAGAGACCCAGTACTTC. The rearrangement links TRBV27 to TRBJ2-5; D call uncertain. There are 14 residues in the CDR3. The germline gives CDR1 MNHEY, CDR2 SMNVEV (reference sequence). The V end lost 1 base, the J end lost 4 bases, and 10 bases lay between the germline ends.

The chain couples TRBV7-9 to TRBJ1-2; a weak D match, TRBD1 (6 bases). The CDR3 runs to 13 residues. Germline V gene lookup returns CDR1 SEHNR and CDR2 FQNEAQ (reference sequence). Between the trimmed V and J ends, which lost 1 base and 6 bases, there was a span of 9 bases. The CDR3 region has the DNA TGTGCCAGCAGCTTAGAATGGGGGCATGGCTACACCTTC. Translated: CASSLEWGHGYTF.

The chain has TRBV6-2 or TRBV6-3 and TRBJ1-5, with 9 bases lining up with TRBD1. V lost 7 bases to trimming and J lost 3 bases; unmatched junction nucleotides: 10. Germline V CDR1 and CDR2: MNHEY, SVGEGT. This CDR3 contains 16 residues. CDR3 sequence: CASTNRGRRDNQPQHF. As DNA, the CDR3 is TGTGCCAGCACTAACAGGGGGCGTCGGGACAATCAGCCCCAGCATTTT.

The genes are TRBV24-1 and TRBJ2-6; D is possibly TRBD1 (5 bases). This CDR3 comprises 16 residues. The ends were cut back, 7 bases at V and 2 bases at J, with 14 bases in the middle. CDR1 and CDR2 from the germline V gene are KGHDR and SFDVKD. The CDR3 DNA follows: TGTGCCACCAGCGGGCCAGGGTTCCCTGGGGCCAACGTCCTGACTTTC. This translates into CATSGPGFPGANVLTF.

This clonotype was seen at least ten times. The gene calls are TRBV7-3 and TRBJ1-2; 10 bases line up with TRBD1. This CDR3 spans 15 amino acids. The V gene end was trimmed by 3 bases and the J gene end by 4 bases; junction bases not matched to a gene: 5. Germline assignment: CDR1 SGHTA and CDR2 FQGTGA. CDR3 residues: CASSLTGGVSYGYTF. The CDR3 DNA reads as TGTGCCAGCAGCTTGACAGGGGGCGTTAGCTATGGCTACACCTTC. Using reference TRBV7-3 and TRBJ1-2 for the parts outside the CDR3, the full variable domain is GAGVSQTPSNKVTEKGKYVELRCDPISGHTALYWYRQSLGQGPEFLIYFQGTGAADDSGLPNDRFFAVRPEGSVSTLKIQRTERGDSAVYLCASSLTGGVSYGYTFGSGTRLTVV.

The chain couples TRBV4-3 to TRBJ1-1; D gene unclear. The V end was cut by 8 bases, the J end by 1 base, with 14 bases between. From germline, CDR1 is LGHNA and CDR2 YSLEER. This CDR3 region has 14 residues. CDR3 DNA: TGCGCCAGCCGGAAGATAGAGAAGAACACTGAAGCTTTCTTT. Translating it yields CASRKIEKNTEAFF.

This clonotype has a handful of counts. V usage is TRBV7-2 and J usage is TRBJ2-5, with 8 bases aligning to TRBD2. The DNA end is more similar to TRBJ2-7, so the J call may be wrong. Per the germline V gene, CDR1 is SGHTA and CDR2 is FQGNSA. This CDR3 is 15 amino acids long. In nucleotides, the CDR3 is TGTGCCAGCAGCTTCTACGGGGGGGCGGCTTACGAGCAGTACTTC. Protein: CASSFYGGAAYEQYF.

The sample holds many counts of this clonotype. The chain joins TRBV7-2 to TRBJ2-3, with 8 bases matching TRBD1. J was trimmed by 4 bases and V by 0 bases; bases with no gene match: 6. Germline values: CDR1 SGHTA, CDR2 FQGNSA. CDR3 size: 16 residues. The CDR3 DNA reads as TGTGCCAGCAGCTTAGCACAGGGGGGTACGGCAGATACGCAGTATTTT. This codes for CASSLAQGGTADTQYF.

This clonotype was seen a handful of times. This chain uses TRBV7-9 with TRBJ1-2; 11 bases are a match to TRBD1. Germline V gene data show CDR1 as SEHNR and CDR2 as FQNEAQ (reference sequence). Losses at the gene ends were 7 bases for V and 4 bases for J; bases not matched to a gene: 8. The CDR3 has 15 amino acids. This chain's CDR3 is CASTRAGTGGYGYTF. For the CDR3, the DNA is TGTGCCAGCACCCGGGCCGGGACAGGGGGCTATGGCTACACCTTC.

In DNA, the CDR3 is TGTGCCAGCAGCTTGTTTCCTAGCTATGGCTACACCTTC. Translating it yields CASSLFPSYGYTF. This chain uses TRBV5-6 with TRBJ1-2; D call uncertain. The CDR3 extends over 13 amino acids. The germline V gene has CDR1 SGHDT and CDR2 YYEEEE. Trimming took 1 base from V and 4 from J, leaving 8 bases between them.

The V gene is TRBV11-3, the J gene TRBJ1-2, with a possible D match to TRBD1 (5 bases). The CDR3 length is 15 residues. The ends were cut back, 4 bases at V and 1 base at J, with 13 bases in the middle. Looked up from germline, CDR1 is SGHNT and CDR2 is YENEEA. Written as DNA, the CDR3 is TGTGCCAGCAGCTCCCGACAGCATCTTAACTATGGCTACACCTTC. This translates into CASSSRQHLNYGYTF.

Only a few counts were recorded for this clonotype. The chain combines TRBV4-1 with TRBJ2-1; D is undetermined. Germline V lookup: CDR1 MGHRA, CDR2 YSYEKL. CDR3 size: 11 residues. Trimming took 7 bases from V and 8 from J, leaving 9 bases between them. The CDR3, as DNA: TGCGCCAGCACGTCTGGGGATGAGCAGTTCTTC. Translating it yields CASTSGDEQFF.

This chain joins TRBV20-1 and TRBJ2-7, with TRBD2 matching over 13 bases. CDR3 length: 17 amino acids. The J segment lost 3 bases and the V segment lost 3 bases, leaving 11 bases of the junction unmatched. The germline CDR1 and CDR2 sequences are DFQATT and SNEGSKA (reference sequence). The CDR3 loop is CSARGPGGTSGVYEQYF. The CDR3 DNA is TGCAGTGCTAGGGGGCCTGGGGGGACTAGCGGGGTCTACGAGCAGTACTTC.

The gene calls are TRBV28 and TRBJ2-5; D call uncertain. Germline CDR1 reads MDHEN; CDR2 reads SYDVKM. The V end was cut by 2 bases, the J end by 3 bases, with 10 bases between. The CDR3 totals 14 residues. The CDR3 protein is CASSLIPPKETQYF. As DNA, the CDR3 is TGTGCCAGCAGTTTAATACCACCGAAAGAGACCCAGTACTTC.

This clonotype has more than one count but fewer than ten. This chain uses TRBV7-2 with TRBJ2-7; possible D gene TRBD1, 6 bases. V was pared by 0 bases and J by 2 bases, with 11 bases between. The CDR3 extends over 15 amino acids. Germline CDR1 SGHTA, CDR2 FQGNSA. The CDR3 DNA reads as TGTGCCAGCAGCTTAGCGTCCGGACAGCCCTACGAGCAGTACTTC. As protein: CASSLASGQPYEQYF.

The CDR3 loop is CASSLDGRLDNEQFF. In DNA, the CDR3 is TGTGCCAGCAGCTTAGATGGGAGGTTGGACAATGAGCAGTTCTTC. The chain carries TRBV11-2 and TRBJ2-1; a weak D match, TRBD2 (6 bases). CDR3 length: 15 residues. CDR1 and CDR2 from the germline V gene are SGHAT and FQNNGV. Trimming pared 0 bases from V and 5 bases from J, leaving 11 bases between.

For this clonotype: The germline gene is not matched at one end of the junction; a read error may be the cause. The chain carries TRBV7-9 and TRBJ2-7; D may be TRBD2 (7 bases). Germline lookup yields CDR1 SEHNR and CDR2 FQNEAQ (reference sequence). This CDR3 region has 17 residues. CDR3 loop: CASSRGEAGPHSYEQYF. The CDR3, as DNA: TGTGCCAGCAGCAGGGGGGAAGCGGGGCCGCACTCCTACGAACAGTACTTC.